Below, 12 T cell receptor beta chains from the same sample are listed, as sequenced in a study of technical replicates of blood from a few donors. The table came from immunoSEQ multiplex PCR; TCRdb's copy has only in-frame clones and leaves some out. The sample consists of under 80,000 clones, roughly 91% of them appearing once. Sequenced: PBMCs. The receptors here all came from a human donor in good health. Some clones in this sample may be carry-over from other donors' samples.

The gene calls are TRBV9 and TRBJ2-3; 11 nucleotides align to TRBD2. The V gene's germline CDR1 is SGDLS and CDR2 YYNGEE. CDR3 length: 17 amino acids. J was trimmed by 6 bases and V by 4 bases; bases with no gene match: 13. This CDR3 is CASSSGDSGRAVDTQYF. Written as DNA, the CDR3 is TGTGCCAGCAGCAGTGGGGATAGCGGGAGGGCCGTGGATACGCAGTATTTT.

This clone appeared a single time. The rearrangement joins TRBV7-2 to TRBJ1-6; 12 bases fit TRBD1. This CDR3 comprises 18 residues. Trimming took 5 bases from V and 9 from J; bases not matched to a gene: 14. Looked up from germline, CDR1 is SGHTA and CDR2 is FQGNSA. As DNA, the CDR3 is TGTGCCAGCAGCCCAAGCACCGGGACAGGGGGCAAGGGTTCACCCCTCCACTTT. Translation: CASSPSTGTGGKGSPLHF.

V usage is TRBV7-2 and J usage is TRBJ1-5, with 12 nucleotides matching TRBD1. The germline V gene has CDR1 SGHTA and CDR2 FQGNSA. Trimming took 2 bases from V and 6 from J; bases not matched to a gene: 5. The CDR3 extends over 16 amino acids. CDR3 sequence (DNA): TGTGCCAGCAGCTTATCCGGGACAGGGGGCTTTCAGCCCCAGCATTTT. The encoded protein is CASSLSGTGGFQPQHF.

The chain carries TRBV25-1 and TRBJ2-7, with 8 bases that match TRBD1. V dropped 10 bases and J dropped 5; count of bases not matched to a gene: 10. Germline loops: CDR1 MGHDK, CDR2 SYGVNS. The CDR3 contains 13 residues. CDR3 nucleotides: TGTGCCACCCATTCGGACAGGGAACACGAGCAGTACTTC. Translating it yields CATHSDREHEQYF.

V is TRBV18 and J is TRBJ2-3, with D hard to call. V gave up 1 base and J gave up 5 bases, with 4 bases separating them. The V gene's germline CDR1 is KGHSH and CDR2 LQKENI. CDR3 length: 12 residues. The CDR3 region is CASSPRQDTQYF. The CDR3, as DNA: TGTGCCAGCTCACCACGGCAAGATACGCAGTATTTT.

The J gene is TRBJ1-5, the V gene TRBV9; possibly TRBD1 for D (5 bases). V was cut by 0 bases and J by 9 bases, with 16 bases left in between. Germline CDR1 and CDR2: SGDLS and YYNGEE. This CDR3 is built from 15 residues. The CDR3 nucleotides are TGTGCCAGCAGCGTAGGGCAGGGCCCCATTTGGCCCCAGCATTTT. Its translation is CASSVGQGPIWPQHF. Using reference TRBV9 and TRBJ1-5 for the parts outside the CDR3, the full variable domain is DSGVTQTPKHLITATGQRVTLRCSPRSGDLSVYWYQQSLDQGLQFLIQYYNGEERAKGNILERFSAQQFPDLHSELNLSSLELGDSALYFCASSVGQGPIWPQHFGDGTRLSIL.

The chain carries TRBV27 and TRBJ2-7, with D unresolved. The CDR3 sequence is 13 residues long. Germline V gene data show CDR1 as MNHEY and CDR2 as SMNVEV (reference sequence). V lost 3 bases to trimming and J lost 4 bases, with 10 bases between them. CDR3 in amino acids: CASSFGPRYEQYF. CDR3 nucleotides: TGTGCCAGCAGTTTTGGGCCCCGGTACGAGCAGTACTTC.

This clone has just a few counts. CDR3 sequence (DNA): TGTGCCAGCAGCCCCCTCCCGGGGAACACAGATACGCAGTATTTT. It codes for CASSPLPGNTDTQYF. This chain uses TRBV9 with TRBJ2-3, with D tentatively TRBD2 (5 bases). The germline V gene has CDR1 SGDLS and CDR2 YYNGEE. The CDR3 has 15 amino acids. V shed 4 bases and J shed 2 bases, with 14 bases lying between them.

The genes are TRBV7-6 and TRBJ2-6; possibly TRBD2 for D (7 bases). Trimming took 5 bases from V and 3 from J, leaving 20 bases between them. CDR1 is SGHVS, CDR2 FNYEAQ, per germline. CDR3 length: 18 amino acids. CDR3 amino acids: CASSLNRGGRNGANVLTF. Here the CDR3 DNA reads TGTGCCAGCAGCCTAAATAGGGGGGGGCGCAATGGGGCCAACGTCCTGACTTTC.

The chain is built from TRBV29-1 and TRBJ2-1, with D possibly matching TRBD2 (6 bases). Deletions cut 1 base from V and 4 bases from J, with 20 bases between. Germline-derived CDR1 and CDR2 are SQVTM and ANQGSEA. The length of the CDR3 is 17 residues. This CDR3 reads CSVEGNFLSGTYNEQFF. The CDR3 DNA reads TGCAGCGTTGAAGGGAATTTTCTTAGCGGAACTTACAATGAGCAGTTCTTC.

The count of this clone is one. The chain links TRBV9 to TRBJ1-5, with D uncertain. The CDR3 consists of 14 residues. Germline assignment: CDR1 SGDLS and CDR2 YYNGEE. V lost 0 bases, J lost 6 bases, and 10 bases lay in between. The CDR3 loop is CASSVDTESQPQHF. The CDR3 DNA follows: TGTGCCAGCAGCGTAGATACGGAGAGTCAGCCCCAGCATTTT.

The rearrangement joins TRBV4-1 to TRBJ2-2, with D uncertain. The germline V gene has CDR1 MGHRA and CDR2 YSYEKL. The CDR3 has 16 residues. Between the trimmed V and J ends, which lost 2 bases and 6 bases, there was a span of 16 bases. The CDR3 reads CASSQFYSPMSGELFF. CDR3 nucleotides: TGCGCCAGCAGCCAATTCTACAGCCCCATGTCCGGGGAGCTGTTTTTT.